These T cell receptor beta chains were read from a single sample in a study of T-cell memory formation after mild COVID-19. One entry per CDR3 protein results from TCRdb running MiXCR on the 5' RACE reads. The profile covers hundreds of thousands of distinct CDR3 sequences, with approximately 21% appearing a single time and roughly 9.1% taken by the ten largest. The sequencing input was PBMCs or a T cell subset sorted from them (not recorded which). These receptors originate from an adult woman who had mild COVID-19 (a few samples of this study predate the infection). Cell type and time point are not known. Both conserved end residues are part of each CDR3. D genes are given only for firm matches. Clone size is shown for a subset of rows, as once, few, many or a class of expanded clone.

clone_size,v_call,cdr3_length,j_call,d_call,cdr3_nt,cdr3_aa
few,TRBV12-3/TRBV12-4,14,TRBJ2-3,TRBD1,TGTGCCAGCAGTCAGGGGGCTTACACAGATACGCAGTATTTT,CASSQGAYTDTQYF
few,TRBV4-1,16,TRBJ2-3,TRBD2,TGCGCCAGCAGCCAAGACGGCGGGAGTCGGACAGATACGCAGTATTTT,CASSQDGGSRTDTQYF
NA,TRBV7-9,15,TRBJ2-3,NA,TGTGCCAGCAGCCCCCGACTAGTGAACACAGATACGCAGTATTTT,CASSPRLVNTDTQYF
NA,TRBV7-3,16,TRBJ2-1,NA,TGTGCCAGCAGCTCCCTATGGGCCAAATCCTACAATGAGCAGTTCTTC,CASSSLWAKSYNEQFF
NA,TRBV7-9,16,TRBJ1-1,NA,TGTGCCAGCAGCTTAGAGAAACGGCACTTGAACACTGAAGCTTTCTTT,CASSLEKRHLNTEAFF
few,TRBV15,14,TRBJ2-3,NA,TGTGCCACCAGTATGAGACAGTTTACAGATACGCAGTATTTT,CATSMRQFTDTQYF
few,TRBV6-5,17,TRBJ2-7,TRBD1,TGTGCCAGCAGAGAAACCCCAGGACAGGGACAAGCCTACGAGCAGTACTTC,CASRETPGQGQAYEQYF
few,TRBV20-1,16,TRBJ2-1,NA,TGCAGTGCTGGAAAGGGGTTATTGACGGCTCACAATGAGCAGTTCTTC,CSAGKGLLTAHNEQFF
few,TRBV21-1,18,TRBJ2-6,NA,TGTGCCAGCAGCAAACAACAAAGGACAGGGACTGGGGCCAACGTCCTGACTTTC,CASSKQQRTGTGANVLTF
NA,TRBV5-1,13,TRBJ1-1,NA,TGCGCCAGCAGCTTGGTCGACGGAGCTGAAGCTTTCTTT,CASSLVDGAEAFF